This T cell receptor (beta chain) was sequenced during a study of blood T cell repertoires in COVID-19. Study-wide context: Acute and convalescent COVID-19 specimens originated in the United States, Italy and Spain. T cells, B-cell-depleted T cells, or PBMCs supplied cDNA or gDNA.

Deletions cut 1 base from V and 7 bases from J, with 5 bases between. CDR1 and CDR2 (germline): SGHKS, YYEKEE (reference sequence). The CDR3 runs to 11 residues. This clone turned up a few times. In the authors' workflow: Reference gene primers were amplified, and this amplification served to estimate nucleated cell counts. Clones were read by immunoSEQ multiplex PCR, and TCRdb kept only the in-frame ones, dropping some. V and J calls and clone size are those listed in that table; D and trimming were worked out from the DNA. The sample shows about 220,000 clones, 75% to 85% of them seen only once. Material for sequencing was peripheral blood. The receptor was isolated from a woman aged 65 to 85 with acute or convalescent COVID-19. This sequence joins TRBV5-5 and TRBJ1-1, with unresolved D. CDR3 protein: CASSLTIEAFF. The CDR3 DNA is TGTGCCAGCAGCTTGACTATTGAAGCTTTCTTT. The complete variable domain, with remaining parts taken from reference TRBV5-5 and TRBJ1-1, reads DAGVTQSPTHLIKTRGQQVTLRCSPISGHKSVSWYQQVLGQGPQFIFQYYEKEERGRGNFPDRFSARQFPNYSSELNVNALLLGDSALYLCASSLTIEAFFGQGTRLTVV.